This T cell receptor (beta chain) is drawn from a study of cytotoxic CD8 clonotypes in ibrutinib-treated CLL. The wider study: Samples yielded averages of hundreds of thousands of productive templates and 94,082 productive rearrangements.

General observations from the study: Contraction or stability on treatment characterized the public clonotypes, which were uncommon. Higher circulating CD8+ T-cell counts strongly accompanied higher baseline clonality, above age-matched healthy donors.

The V gene's germline CDR1 is SGHTA and CDR2 FQGNSA. The CDR3 spans 15 residues. Trimming pared 2 bases from V and 7 bases from J, leaving 17 bases between. The method was immunoSEQ multiplex PCR; TCRdb's version includes in-frame clones alone and lacks a portion of them. The sample consists of fewer than 400,000 clones, roughly 67% of them appearing once. This clone was picked up a small number of times. Its target is not known. PBMCs were cryopreserved, and around 1.9 micrograms of genomic DNA from them went into TCR beta libraries. The chain uses TRBV7-2 and TRBJ1-1; possible D gene TRBD1, 5 bases. Sequenced here: PBMCs, sampled after 36 months of ibrutinib treatment. The sequence came from a human donor with chronic lymphocytic leukemia. The CDR3 region has the DNA TGTGCCAGCAGCTTATCAGGGACCGCTATAGATGAAGCTTTCTTT. Translated, it gives CASSLSGTAIDEAFF.